This is a list of T cell receptor beta chains from one sample in a study of T cell responses to AZD1222 COVID-19 vaccine. TCRdb's copy holds only in-frame clones and misses some; the assay was immunoSEQ multiplex PCR. The data contain some 150,000 clones, approximately 90% of them seen just once; the ten biggest clones take up roughly 1.9%. This specimen was peripheral blood, taken on day 0 of AZD1222 vaccination. Receptor source: an adult in good health. Each CDR3 is given with its conserved first and last residue. D genes are given only for firm matches.

>TRBJ1-5|TRBV30|NA
TGTGCCTGGAGTGTAGGGGGGAATCAGCCCCAGCATTTT
CAWSVGGNQPQHF
>TRBJ2-3|TRBV18|NA
TGTGCCAGCTCACCCCTCAGGCCGGGAAAGACCACAGATACGCAGTATTTT
CASSPLRPGKTTDTQYF
>TRBJ2-7|TRBV4-1|TRBD2
TGCGCCAGCAGCCAAGGTCGTTCTAGCGGTTACTACGAGCAGTACTTC
CASSQGRSSGYYEQYF
>TRBJ2-6|TRBV28|NA
TGTGCCAGCAGTTTACCCCAACAGACTGGGGCCAACGTCCTGACTTTC
CASSLPQQTGANVLTF
>TRBJ1-2|TRBV6-1|NA
TGTGCCAGCAGTGAAGTCGGACCCGCCTATGGCTACACCTTC
CASSEVGPAYGYTF
>TRBJ2-2|TRBV6-6|NA
TGTGCCAGCAGCTCTACTAGTCTTGCCGGGGAGCTGTTTTTT
CASSSTSLAGELFF
>TRBJ2-3|TRBV27|NA
TGTGCCAGCAGTTTTGTACCCGGCGGGATTACAGATACGCAGTATTTT
CASSFVPGGITDTQYF
>TRBJ2-3|TRBV27|NA
TGTGCCAGCAGTTTAACGGTGTTTGATTGCCCCCCTAGCGACAGGTCGCCTACAGATACGCAGTATTTT
CASSLTVFDCPPSDRSPTDTQYF
>TRBJ2-7|TRBV28|TRBD1
TGTGCCAGCAGTGTTTCCTACAGGGGGTCCTACGAGCAGTACTTC
CASSVSYRGSYEQYF
>TRBJ2-1|TRBV4-1|TRBD2
TGCGCCAGCAGCCAAGATCGAGCGCTAGCGGGAGGGTACAATGAGCAGTTCTTC
CASSQDRALAGGYNEQFF
>TRBJ1-2|TRBV2|NA
TGTGCCAGCAGTGAAGCGCTTGAGACAGATGATGGCTACACCTTC
CASSEALETDDGYTF
>TRBJ1-4|TRBV25-1|NA
TGTGCCAGCAGTGAATATAGCTCGGGGACGTCGTCAAAACTGTTTTTT
CASSEYSSGTSSKLFF
>TRBJ2-1|TRBV19|TRBD1
TGTGCCAGTAGTGCCGGACAGGTCAATGAGCAGTTCTTC
CASSAGQVNEQFF